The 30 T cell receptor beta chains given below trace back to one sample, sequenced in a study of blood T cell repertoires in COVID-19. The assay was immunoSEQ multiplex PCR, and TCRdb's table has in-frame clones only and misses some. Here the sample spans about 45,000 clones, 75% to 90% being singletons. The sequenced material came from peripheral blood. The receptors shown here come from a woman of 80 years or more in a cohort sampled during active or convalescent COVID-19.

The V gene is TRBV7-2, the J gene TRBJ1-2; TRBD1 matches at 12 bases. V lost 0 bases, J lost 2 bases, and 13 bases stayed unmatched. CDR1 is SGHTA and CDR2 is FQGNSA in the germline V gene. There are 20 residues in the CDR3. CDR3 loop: CASSLAVPRRDRGPNYGYTF. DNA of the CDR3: TGTGCCAGCAGCTTAGCGGTCCCCCGGCGGGACAGGGGGCCCAACTATGGCTACACCTTC. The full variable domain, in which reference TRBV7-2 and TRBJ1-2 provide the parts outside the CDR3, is GAGVSQSPSNKVTEKGKDVELRCDPISGHTALYWYRQSLGQGLEFLIYFQGNSAPDKSGLPSDRFSAERTGGSVSTLTIQRTQQEDSAVYLCASSLAVPRRDRGPNYGYTFGSGTRLTVV.

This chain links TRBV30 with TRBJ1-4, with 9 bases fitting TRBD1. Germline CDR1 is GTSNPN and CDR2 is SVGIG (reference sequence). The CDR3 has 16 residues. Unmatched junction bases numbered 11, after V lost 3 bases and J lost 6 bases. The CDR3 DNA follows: TGTGCCTGGAGCCCTCTTTCACAGGGGGCTTATGAAAAACTGTTTTTT. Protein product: CAWSPLSQGAYEKLFF. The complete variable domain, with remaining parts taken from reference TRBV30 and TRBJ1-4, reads SQTIHQWPATLVQPVGSPLSLECTVEGTSNPNLYWYRQAAGRGLQLLFYSVGIGQISSEVPQNLSASRPQDRQFILSSKKLLLSDSGFYLCAWSPLSQGAYEKLFFGSGTQLSVL.

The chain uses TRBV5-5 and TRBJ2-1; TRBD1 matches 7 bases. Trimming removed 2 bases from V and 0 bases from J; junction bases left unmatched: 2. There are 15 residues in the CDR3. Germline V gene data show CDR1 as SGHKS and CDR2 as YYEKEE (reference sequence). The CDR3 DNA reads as TGTGCCAGCAGCTTCCGGGACAGCTCCTACAATGAGCAGTTCTTC. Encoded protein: CASSFRDSSYNEQFF.

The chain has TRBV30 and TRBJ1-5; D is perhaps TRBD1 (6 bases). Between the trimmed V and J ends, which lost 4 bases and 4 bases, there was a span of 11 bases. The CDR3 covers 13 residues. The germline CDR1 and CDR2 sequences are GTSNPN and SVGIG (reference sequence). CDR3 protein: CAWNLDRNQPQHF. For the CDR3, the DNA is TGTGCCTGGAACCTGGACAGAAATCAGCCCCAGCATTTT.

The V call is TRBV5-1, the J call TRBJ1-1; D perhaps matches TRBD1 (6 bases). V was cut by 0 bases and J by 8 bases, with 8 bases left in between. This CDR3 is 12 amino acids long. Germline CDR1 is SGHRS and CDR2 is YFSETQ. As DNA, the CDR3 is TGCGCCAGCAGCTTGGGCGGACAGGAAGCTTTCTTT. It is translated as CASSLGGQEAFF. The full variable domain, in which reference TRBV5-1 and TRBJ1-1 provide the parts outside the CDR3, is KAGVTQTPRYLIKTRGQQVTLSCSPISGHRSVSWYQQTPGQGLQFLFEYFSETQRNKGNFPGRFSGRQFSNSRSEMNVSTLELGDSALYLCASSLGGQEAFFGQGTRLTVV.

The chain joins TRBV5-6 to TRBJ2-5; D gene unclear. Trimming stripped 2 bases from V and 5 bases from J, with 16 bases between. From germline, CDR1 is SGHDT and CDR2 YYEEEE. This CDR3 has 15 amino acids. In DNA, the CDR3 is TGTGCCAGCAGCTTAGGAGTTTTTGTCGGCGAGACCCAGTACTTC. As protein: CASSLGVFVGETQYF.

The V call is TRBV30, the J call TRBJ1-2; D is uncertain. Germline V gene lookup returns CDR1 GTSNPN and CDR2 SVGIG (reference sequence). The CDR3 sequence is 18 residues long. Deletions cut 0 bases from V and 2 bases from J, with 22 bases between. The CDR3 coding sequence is TGTGCCTGGAGTGTCGGTGCAGTTTTCACGGGAGCCAACTATGGCTACACCTTC. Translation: CAWSVGAVFTGANYGYTF.

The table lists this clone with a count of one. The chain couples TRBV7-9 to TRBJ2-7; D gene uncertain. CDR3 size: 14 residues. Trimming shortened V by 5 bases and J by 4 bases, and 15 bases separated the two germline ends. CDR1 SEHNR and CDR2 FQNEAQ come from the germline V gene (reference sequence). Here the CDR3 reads CASSQRGAKYEQYF. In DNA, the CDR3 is TGTGCCAGCAGCCAGCGTGGCGCAAAATACGAGCAGTACTTC.

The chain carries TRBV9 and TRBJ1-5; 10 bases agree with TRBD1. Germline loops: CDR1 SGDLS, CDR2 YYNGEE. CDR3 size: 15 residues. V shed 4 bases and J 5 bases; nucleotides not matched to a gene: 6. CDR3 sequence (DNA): TGTGCCAGCAGCCCTTCGACAGGGGGCCATCAGCCCCAGCATTTT. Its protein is CASSPSTGGHQPQHF. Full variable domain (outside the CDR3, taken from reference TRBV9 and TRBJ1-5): DSGVTQTPKHLITATGQRVTLRCSPRSGDLSVYWYQQSLDQGLQFLIQYYNGEERAKGNILERFSAQQFPDLHSELNLSSLELGDSALYFCASSPSTGGHQPQHFGDGTRLSIL.

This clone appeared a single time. The CDR3 nucleotides are TGCAGTGCTAGGGACAGACTTTGGGCTTTCTTT. Amino acid sequence: CSARDRLWAFF. V and J are TRBV20-1 and TRBJ1-1; tentative D call: TRBD1 (6 bases). Trimming left V 3 bases short and J 11 bases short, with 13 bases between. Germline V gene data show CDR1 as DFQATT and CDR2 as SNEGSKA (reference sequence). The length of the CDR3 is 11 residues.

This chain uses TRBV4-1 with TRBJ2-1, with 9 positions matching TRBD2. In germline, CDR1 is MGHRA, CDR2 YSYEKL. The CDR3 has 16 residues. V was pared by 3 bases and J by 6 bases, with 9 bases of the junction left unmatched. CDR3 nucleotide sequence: TGCGCCAGCAGCCAGCGGGGGGGAGGGCAAGGCAATGAGCAGTTCTTC. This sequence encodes CASSQRGGGQGNEQFF.

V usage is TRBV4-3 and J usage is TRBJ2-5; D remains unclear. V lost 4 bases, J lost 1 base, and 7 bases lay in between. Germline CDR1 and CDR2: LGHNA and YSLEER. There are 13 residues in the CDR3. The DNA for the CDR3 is TGCGCCAGCAGCCCAAAAGCCCAAGAGACCCAGTACTTC. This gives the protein CASSPKAQETQYF.

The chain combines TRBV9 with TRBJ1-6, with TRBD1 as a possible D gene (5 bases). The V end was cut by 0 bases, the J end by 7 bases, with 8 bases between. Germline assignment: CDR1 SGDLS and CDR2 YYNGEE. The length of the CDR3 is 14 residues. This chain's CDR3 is CASSVGGVNSPLHF. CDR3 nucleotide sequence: TGTGCCAGCAGCGTAGGGGGGGTCAATTCACCCCTCCACTTT.

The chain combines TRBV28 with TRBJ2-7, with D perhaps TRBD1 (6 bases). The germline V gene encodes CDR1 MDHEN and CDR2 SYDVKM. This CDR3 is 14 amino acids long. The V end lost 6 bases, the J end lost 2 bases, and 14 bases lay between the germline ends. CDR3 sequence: CASRGQTGAYEQYF. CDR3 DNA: TGTGCCAGCAGAGGACAGACCGGGGCCTACGAGCAGTACTTC.

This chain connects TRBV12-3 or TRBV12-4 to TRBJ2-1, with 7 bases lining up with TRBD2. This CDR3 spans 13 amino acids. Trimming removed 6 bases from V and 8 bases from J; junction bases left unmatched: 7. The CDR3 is CASRGGDPDEQFF. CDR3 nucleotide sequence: TGTGCCAGCAGGGGGGGGGATCCCGATGAGCAGTTCTTC.

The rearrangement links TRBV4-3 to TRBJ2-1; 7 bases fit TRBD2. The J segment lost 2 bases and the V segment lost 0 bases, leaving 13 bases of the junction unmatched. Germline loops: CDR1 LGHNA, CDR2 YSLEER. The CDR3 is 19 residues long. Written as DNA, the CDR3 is TGCGCCAGCAGCCAAGATCACCCCGCGGCCGGGGGGACCTACAATGAGCAGTTCTTC. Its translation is CASSQDHPAAGGTYNEQFF.

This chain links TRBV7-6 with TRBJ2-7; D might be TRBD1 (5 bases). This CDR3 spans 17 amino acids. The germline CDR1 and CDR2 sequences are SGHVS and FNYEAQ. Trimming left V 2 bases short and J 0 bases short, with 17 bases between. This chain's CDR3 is CASSLNPQGSTSYEQYF. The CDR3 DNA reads TGTGCCAGCAGCTTAAATCCCCAGGGTTCGACCTCCTACGAGCAGTACTTC.

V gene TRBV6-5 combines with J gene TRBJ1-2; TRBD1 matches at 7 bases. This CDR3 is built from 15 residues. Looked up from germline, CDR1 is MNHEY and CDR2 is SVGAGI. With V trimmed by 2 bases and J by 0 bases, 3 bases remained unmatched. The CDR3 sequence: CASSYTGTANYGYTF. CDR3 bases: TGTGCCAGCAGTTACACCGGGACAGCTAACTATGGCTACACCTTC.

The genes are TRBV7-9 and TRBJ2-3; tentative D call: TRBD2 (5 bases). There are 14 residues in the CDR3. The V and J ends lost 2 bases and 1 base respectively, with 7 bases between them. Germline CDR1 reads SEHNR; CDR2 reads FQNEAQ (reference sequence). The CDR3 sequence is CASSLMGGTDTQYF. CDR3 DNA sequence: TGTGCCAGCAGCTTAATGGGAGGCACAGATACGCAGTATTTT. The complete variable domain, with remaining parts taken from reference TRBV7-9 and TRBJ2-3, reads DTGVSQNPRHKITKRGQNVTFRCDPISEHNRLYWYRQTLGQGPEFLTYFQNEAQLEKSRLLSDRFSAERPKGSFSTLEIQRTEQGDSAMYLCASSLMGGTDTQYFGPGTRLTVL.

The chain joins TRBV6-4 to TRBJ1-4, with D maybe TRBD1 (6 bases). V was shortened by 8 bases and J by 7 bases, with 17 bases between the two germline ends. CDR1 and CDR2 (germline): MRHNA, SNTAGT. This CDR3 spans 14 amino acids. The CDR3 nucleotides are TGTGCCAGCTGGGGGCAGGGTAACACTGAAAAACTGTTTTTT. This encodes CASWGQGNTEKLFF.

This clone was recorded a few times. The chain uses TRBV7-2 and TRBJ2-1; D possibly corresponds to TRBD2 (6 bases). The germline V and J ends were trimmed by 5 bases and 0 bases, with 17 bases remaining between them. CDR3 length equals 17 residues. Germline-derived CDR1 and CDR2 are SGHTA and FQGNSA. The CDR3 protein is CASSPQSGGTSYNEQFF. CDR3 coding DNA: TGTGCCAGCAGCCCCCAATCGGGCGGGACCTCCTACAATGAGCAGTTCTTC.

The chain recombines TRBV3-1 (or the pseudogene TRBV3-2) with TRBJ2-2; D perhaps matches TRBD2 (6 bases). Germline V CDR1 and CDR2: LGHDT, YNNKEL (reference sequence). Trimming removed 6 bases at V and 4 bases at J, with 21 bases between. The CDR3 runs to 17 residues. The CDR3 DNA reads TGTGCCAGCAGGGTTAGGACGGGACTCGGTATCACCGGGGAGCTGTTTTTT. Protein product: CASRVRTGLGITGELFF.

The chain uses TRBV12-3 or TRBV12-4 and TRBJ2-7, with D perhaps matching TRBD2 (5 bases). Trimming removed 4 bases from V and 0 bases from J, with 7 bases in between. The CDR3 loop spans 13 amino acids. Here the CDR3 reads CASSSGSSYEQYF. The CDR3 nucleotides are TGTGCCAGCAGTTCTGGGAGCTCCTACGAGCAGTACTTC.

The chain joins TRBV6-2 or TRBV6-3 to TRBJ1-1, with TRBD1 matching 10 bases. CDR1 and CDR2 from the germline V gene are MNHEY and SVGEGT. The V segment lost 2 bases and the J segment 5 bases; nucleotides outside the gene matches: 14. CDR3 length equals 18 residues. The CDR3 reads CASSYAGRTGGGRTEAFF. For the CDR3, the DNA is TGTGCCAGCAGTTACGCAGGGAGGACAGGGGGAGGTAGGACTGAAGCTTTCTTT.

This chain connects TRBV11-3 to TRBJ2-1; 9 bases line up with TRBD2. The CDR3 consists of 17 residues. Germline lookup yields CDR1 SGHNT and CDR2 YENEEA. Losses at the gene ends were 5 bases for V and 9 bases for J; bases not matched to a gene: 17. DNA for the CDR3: TGTGCCAGCAGCAGAAACCAGATGGCGGGAGGGGGGGTTGAGCAGTTCTTC. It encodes CASSRNQMAGGGVEQFF.

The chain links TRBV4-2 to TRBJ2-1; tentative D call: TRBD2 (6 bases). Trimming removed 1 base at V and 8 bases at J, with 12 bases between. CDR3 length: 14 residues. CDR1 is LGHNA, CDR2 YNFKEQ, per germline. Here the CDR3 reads CASSQGLVGYEQFF. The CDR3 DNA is TGTGCCAGCAGCCAAGGACTAGTCGGGTATGAGCAGTTCTTC.

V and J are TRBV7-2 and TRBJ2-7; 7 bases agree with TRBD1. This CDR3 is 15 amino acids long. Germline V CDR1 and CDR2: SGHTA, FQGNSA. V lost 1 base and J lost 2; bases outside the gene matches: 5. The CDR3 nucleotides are TGTGCCAGCAGCTTAGACAGGGGAGAGCCCTACGAGCAGTACTTC. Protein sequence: CASSLDRGEPYEQYF.

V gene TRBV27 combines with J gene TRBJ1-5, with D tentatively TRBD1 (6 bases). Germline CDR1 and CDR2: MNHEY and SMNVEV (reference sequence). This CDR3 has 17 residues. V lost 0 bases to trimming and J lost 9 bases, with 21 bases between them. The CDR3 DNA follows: TGTGCCAGCAGTTTATCCGGAGGGGGGGCTACACGGGGGCCCCAGCATTTT. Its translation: CASSLSGGGATRGPQHF.

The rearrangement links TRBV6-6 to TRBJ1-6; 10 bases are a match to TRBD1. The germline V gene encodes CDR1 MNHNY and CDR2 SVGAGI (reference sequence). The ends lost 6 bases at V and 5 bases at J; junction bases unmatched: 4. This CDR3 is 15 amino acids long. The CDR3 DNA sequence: TGTGCCAGCAGAGGACAGGGGGTCGATAATTCACCCCTCCACTTT. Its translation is CASRGQGVDNSPLHF.

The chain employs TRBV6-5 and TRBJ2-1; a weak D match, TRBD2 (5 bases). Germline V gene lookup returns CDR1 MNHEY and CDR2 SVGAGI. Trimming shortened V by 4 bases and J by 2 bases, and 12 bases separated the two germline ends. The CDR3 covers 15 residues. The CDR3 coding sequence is TGTGCCAGCAGTTCCCAGAGCGGAACCTACAATGAGCAGTTCTTC. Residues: CASSSQSGTYNEQFF.